The rows below give T cell receptor beta chains drawn from one sample of a study of spatial heterogeneity in lung cancer. TCRdb called the 5' RACE reads again in MiXCR, with one record for every CDR3 protein. The sample includes about 27,000 distinct CDR3 sequences, 6.5% to 8% of them seen just once. The specimen comprised PBMCs, sampled at surgery. These receptor sequences come from a male donor with early-stage non-small cell lung cancer. The CDR3 runs from the conserved cysteine through the conserved F or W. The D gene is left open where the match is weak. Only some rows state a clone size, as once, few, many or a class for expanded clones.

TRBV20-1	TRBJ1-6	-	-	CSASFISSYNSPLHF	TGCAGTGCTAGTTTCATTAGCTCCTATAATTCACCCCTCCACTTT
TRBV28	TRBJ2-1	TRBD1	many	CASSSPVGGQGLNEQFF	TGTGCCAGCAGCTCCCCGGTCGGAGGACAGGGGCTCAATGAGCAGTTCTTC
TRBV7-2	TRBJ2-2	-	-	CASRLPNTGELFF	TGTGCCAGCAGATTACCGAACACCGGGGAGCTGTTTTTT
TRBV10-2	TRBJ1-2	-	few	CASRAASGRPNYGYTF	TGCGCCAGCAGGGCAGCCTCGGGCCGGCCGAACTATGGCTACACCTTC
TRBV5-1	TRBJ2-5	-	medium-sized	CASSFGGSGGETQYF	TGCGCCAGCAGCTTTGGGGGCAGTGGAGGAGAGACCCAGTACTTC
TRBV7-3	TRBJ2-3	-	many	CASSPGAERTDTQYF	TGTGCCAGCAGCCCTGGGGCGGAGCGCACAGATACGCAGTATTTT
TRBV20-1	TRBJ2-1	TRBD2	-	CSARDQVGRTYNEQFF	TGCAGTGCTAGAGATCAGGTCGGGAGGACCTACAATGAGCAGTTCTTC
TRBV4-1	TRBJ2-7	-	many	CASSQARPDEQYF	TGCGCCAGCAGCCAGGCCCGCCCTGACGAGCAGTACTTC
TRBV28	TRBJ2-6	-	many	CASSPQTSGANVLTF	TGTGCCAGCAGTCCGCAGACCTCTGGGGCCAACGTCCTGACTTTC
TRBV28	TRBJ1-2	-	many	CASSLLAGNYGYTF	TGTGCCAGCAGTTTATTGGCAGGCAACTATGGCTACACCTTC
TRBV11-2	TRBJ2-5	-	many	CASSRDPLGTQYF	TGTGCCAGCAGTCGGGACCCCCTAGGGACCCAGTACTTC
TRBV20-1	TRBJ2-7	-	many	CSARDPLLWSEQYF	TGCAGTGCTAGAGATCCCCTCTTATGGAGCGAGCAGTACTTC
TRBV20-1	TRBJ2-7	TRBD1	-	CSAGPGQGSYEQYF	TGCAGTGCCGGGCCGGGACAGGGATCATACGAGCAGTACTTC
TRBV6-5	TRBJ1-1	-	few	CASTRGKGEAFF	TGTGCCAGCACCCGGGGCAAAGGTGAAGCTTTCTTT
TRBV24-1	TRBJ2-5	-	few	CATAVQETQYF	TGTGCCACCGCGGTTCAAGAGACCCAGTACTTC
TRBV5-1	TRBJ2-7	TRBD1	many	CASSWGQSYEQYF	TGCGCCAGCAGCTGGGGACAGTCCTACGAGCAGTACTTC
TRBV3-1	TRBJ2-3	TRBD2	medium-sized	CASSLSPLAGITDTQYF	TGTGCCAGCAGCCTCTCCCCACTAGCGGGGATCACAGATACGCAGTATTTT
TRBV20-1	TRBJ1-1	-	many	CSARKGGQNTEAFF	TGCAGTGCTAGGAAAGGAGGACAGAACACTGAAGCTTTCTTT
TRBV20-1	TRBJ2-5	-	many	CSARDQGGTGGLETQYF	TGCAGTGCTAGAGATCAAGGGGGGACTGGGGGTTTAGAGACCCAGTACTTC
TRBV5-6	TRBJ2-1	TRBD1	-	CASSLALGQGINEQFF	TGTGCCAGCAGCTTGGCCTTGGGACAGGGGATCAATGAGCAGTTCTTC
TRBV5-1	TRBJ2-5	-	many	CASTKGRVQETQYF	TGCGCCAGCACCAAAGGACGCGTACAAGAGACCCAGTACTTC
TRBV3-1	TRBJ2-2	-	few	CASRATHRRGPRPGGRNTGELFF	TGTGCCAGCAGAGCTACTCACCGCAGGGGCCCTAGGCCCGGGGGAAGAAACACCGGGGAGCTGTTTTTT